The present entry profiles one TCR beta chain with its context. Its antigen remains unknown. Treatment specified: some 19 received Ad26.COV2.S at low or high dose, single or two shots; several received placebo; per-sample allocation not given. Specimen acquisition occurred on day 63 following the initial vaccine or placebo injection. Some clones are missing from TCRdb's copy, which holds only in-frame ones; the method was immunoSEQ multiplex PCR. The sample includes 380,000 or so clones, 83% of them seen just once. The germline V gene encodes CDR1 ENHRY and CDR2 SYGVKD. CDR3 length: 13 residues. V gave up 9 bases and J gave up 4 bases, with 15 bases separating them. This sample is drawn from a study of Ad26.COV2.S vaccination and SARS-CoV-2 variants. Overall study: Donor participated within the Ad26.COV2.S arm of the COV1001 trial. Into the muscle, Ad26.COV2.S was dosed once or twice, 56 days apart. Study-level points and caveats: Vaccinated individuals (as opposed to placebo recipients) had higher spike-specific TCR breadth.

V usage is TRBV10-3 and J usage is TRBJ1-1, with D tentatively TRBD1 (6 bases). The TCR originated in a person aged 18-65 years who received the Ad26.COV2.S COVID-19 vaccine or a placebo. Sequenced material: peripheral blood, taken in a trial of Ad26.COV2.S vaccine versus placebo. The CDR3 region has the DNA TGTGCCATTTCTCCACAGGGCCCCACTGAAGCTTTCTTT. Its translation is CAISPQGPTEAFF.